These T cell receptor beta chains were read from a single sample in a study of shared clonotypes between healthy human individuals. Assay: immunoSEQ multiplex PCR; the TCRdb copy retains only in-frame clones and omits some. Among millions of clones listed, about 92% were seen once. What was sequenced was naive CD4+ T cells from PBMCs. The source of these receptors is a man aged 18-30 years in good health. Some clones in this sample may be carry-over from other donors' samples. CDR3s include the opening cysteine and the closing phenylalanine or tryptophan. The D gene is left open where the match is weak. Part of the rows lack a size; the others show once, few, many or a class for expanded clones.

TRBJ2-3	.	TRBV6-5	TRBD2	TGTGCCACCGGGCGGGGGACAGATACGCAGTATTTT	CATGRGTDTQYF
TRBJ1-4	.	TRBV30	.	TGTGCCCATGCCCGGGGGGCAACTAATGAAAAACTGTTTTTT	CAHARGATNEKLFF
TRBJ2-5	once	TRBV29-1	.	TGCAGCGTTGAAGTGTCAGAGACCCAGTACTTC	CSVEVSETQYF
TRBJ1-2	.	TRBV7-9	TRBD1	TGTGCCAGCAGCCTTCAGGGGGCAAGAGGCTACACCTTC	CASSLQGARGYTF
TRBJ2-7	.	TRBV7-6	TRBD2	TGTGCCAGCAGCCTCGAGCGGGGGAGCTCCTACGAGCAGTACTTC	CASSLERGSSYEQYF
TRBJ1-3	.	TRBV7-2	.	TGTGCCAGCAGCCGCCGACTTGGAAACACCATATATTTT	CASSRRLGNTIYF
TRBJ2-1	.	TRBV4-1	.	TGCGCCAGCAGCCGAACTTTATCTGAAAATGAGCAGTTCTTC	CASSRTLSENEQFF
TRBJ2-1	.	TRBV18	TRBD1	TGTGCCAGCTCATCCCGCCCGGGACAGGGGGACAATGAGCAGTTCTTC	CASSSRPGQGDNEQFF
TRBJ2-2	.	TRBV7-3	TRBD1	TGTGCCAGCAGCTTACAGGGGGCGTCCGGGGAGCTGTTTTTT	CASSLQGASGELFF
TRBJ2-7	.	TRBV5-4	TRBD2	TGTGCCAGCAGCACTAAGACTAGCGGTTCGGGCGAGCAGTACTTC	CASSTKTSGSGEQYF
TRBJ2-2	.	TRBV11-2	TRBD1	TGTGCCAGCACCCCTTGGGGGGACAGGGGATACACCGGGGAGCTGTTTTTT	CASTPWGDRGYTGELFF
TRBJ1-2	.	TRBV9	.	TGTGCCAGCAGCGCTCAAACAGGGCTTGGCTACACCTTC	CASSAQTGLGYTF
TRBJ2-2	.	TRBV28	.	TGTGCCAGCGTGTCGGGGTCCCTGGGGTCCGGGGAGCTGTTTTTT	CASVSGSLGSGELFF
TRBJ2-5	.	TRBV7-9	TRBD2	TGTGCCAGCAGCCCGGGGACTAGCGGAGAGACCCAGTACTTC	CASSPGTSGETQYF
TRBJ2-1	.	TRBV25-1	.	TGTGCCAGCAGTGAGATGGAGAGCTCCTACAATGAGCAGTTCTTC	CASSEMESSYNEQFF
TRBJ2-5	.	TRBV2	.	TGTGCCGGGCTGGCGGAAGAGACCCAGTACTTC	CAGLAEETQYF
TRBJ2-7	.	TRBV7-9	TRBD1	TGTGCCAGCAGCTTAGCGCTCGGACAGGGCCACGAGCAGTACTTC	CASSLALGQGHEQYF
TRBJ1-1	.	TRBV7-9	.	TGTGCCAGCAGCTTAGGGGGGAACCCGGACACTGAAGCTTTCTTT	CASSLGGNPDTEAFF
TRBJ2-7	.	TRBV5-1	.	TGCGCCAGCAGCTTGTTGCCCGGAATAAGGGACTCCTACGAGCAGTACTTC	CASSLLPGIRDSYEQYF
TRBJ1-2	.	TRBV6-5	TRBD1	TGTGCCAGCAGTTACTCAGGGACAGGGCACTATGGCTACACCTTC	CASSYSGTGHYGYTF
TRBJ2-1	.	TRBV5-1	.	TGCGCCAGCAGGGACTCGTTCGGGAGAGACTACAATGAGCAGTTCTTC	CASRDSFGRDYNEQFF
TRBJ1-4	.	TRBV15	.	TGTGCCACCAGCTTTACAGGAAGGCAGAATGAAAAACTGTTTTTT	CATSFTGRQNEKLFF
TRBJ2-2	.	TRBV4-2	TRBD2	TGTGCCAGCAGCCAAGGGGCGGCTAGCGGGAGTGGTACCGGGGAGCTGTTTTTT	CASSQGAASGSGTGELFF
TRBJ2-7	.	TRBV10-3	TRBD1	TGTGCCATCAGCCCCCCCCGGGACAGATACGAGCAGTACTTC	CAISPPRDRYEQYF
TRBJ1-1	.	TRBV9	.	TGTGCCAGCAGCGCCTCGGGGGGGAACACTGAAGCTTTCTTT	CASSASGGNTEAFF
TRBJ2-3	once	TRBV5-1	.	TGCGCCAGCGGGACGAATTCGGGAGATACGCAGTATTTT	CASGTNSGDTQYF
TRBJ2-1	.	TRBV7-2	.	TGTGCCAGCAGCTTAGTTGGGTATGCAGGGGAGGATGAGCAGTTCTTC	CASSLVGYAGEDEQFF
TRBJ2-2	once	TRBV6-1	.	TGTGCCAGCAAGGGGACGGCGAACACCGGGGAGCTGTTTTTT	CASKGTANTGELFF
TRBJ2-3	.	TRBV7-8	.	TGTGCCAGCAACGCACTAGATTTGCGCACAGATACGCAGTATTTT	CASNALDLRTDTQYF
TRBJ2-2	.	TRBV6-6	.	TGTGCCAGCATTTTTGACAGCTCCAACACCGGGGAGCTGTTTTTT	CASIFDSSNTGELFF
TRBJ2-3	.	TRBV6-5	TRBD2	TGTGCCAGCAGAAACGGGAGGGCCGGCGCAGATACGCAGTATTTT	CASRNGRAGADTQYF
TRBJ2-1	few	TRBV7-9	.	TGTGCCAGCAGTAACACACAAGGAGAGCAGTTCTTC	CASSNTQGEQFF
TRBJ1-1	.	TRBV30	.	TGTGCCTGGAGTTGGGCCATAGGGACTGAAGCTTTCTTT	CAWSWAIGTEAFF
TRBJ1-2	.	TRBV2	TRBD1	TGTGCCAGCAGGCCCACAGGGGGCGACGGCTACACCTTC	CASRPTGGDGYTF
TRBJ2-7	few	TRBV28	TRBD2	TGTGCCATAACAAGTAGCGGGGGGAACTACGAGCAGTACTTC	CAITSSGGNYEQYF
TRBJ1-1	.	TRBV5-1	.	TGCGCCAGCAGCTTAGGCGGTGGTCAGGGAACGAACACTGAAGCTTTCTTT	CASSLGGGQGTNTEAFF
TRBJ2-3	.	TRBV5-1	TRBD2	TGCGCCAGCAGCCGGACTCTAGCGGGAGAGGGAGATACGCAGTATTTT	CASSRTLAGEGDTQYF
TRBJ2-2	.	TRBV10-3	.	TGTGCCATCAGTCATGATCGAAACACCGGGGAGCTGTTTTTT	CAISHDRNTGELFF
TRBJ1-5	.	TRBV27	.	TGTGCCAGCAGTTCAGCACGGTCCCCCAGGAATCAGCCCCAGCATTTT	CASSSARSPRNQPQHF
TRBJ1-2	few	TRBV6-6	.	TGTGCCAGCTCCGCCTCCCCGGTATGGGGCTACACCTTC	CASSASPVWGYTF
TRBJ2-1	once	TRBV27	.	TGTGCCAGTAGGCCAGGGCCGGGTGAGCAGTTCTTC	CASRPGPGEQFF
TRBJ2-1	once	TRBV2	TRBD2	TGTGCCAGCAGCGCCGGGACTAGCGGCAATGAGCAGTTCTTC	CASSAGTSGNEQFF